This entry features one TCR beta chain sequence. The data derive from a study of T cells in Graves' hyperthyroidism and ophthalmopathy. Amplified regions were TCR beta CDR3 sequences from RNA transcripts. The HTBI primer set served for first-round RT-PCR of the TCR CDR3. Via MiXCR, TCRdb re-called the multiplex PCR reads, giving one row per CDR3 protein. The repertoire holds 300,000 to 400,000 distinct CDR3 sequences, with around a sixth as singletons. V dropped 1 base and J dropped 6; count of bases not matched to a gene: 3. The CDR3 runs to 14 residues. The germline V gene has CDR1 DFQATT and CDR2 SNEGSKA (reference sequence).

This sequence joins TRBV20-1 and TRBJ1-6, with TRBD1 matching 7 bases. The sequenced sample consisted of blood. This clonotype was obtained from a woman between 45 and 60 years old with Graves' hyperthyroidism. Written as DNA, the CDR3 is TGCAGTGCTAGAGGGGGACAGACTAATTCACCCCTCCACTTT. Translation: CSARGGQTNSPLHF.